The 22 T cell receptor beta chains presented below share a single source sample, sequenced in a study of tumor and adjacent non-tumor tissue in lung cancer. This sample's RNA came from whole unsorted tissue. This non-tumor lung sample came from over 3 cm beyond the tumor edge. Three rounds of nested PCR, following a modified ARM-PCR protocol, produced the TCRbeta library. MiXCR, applied by TCRdb to the multiplex PCR reads, yields one record per CDR3 protein. The table has about 44,000 distinct CDR3 sequences, around 67% seen once; the top ten hold roughly 19%. Source material: distant non-tumor lung tissue. Every receptor here comes from a woman in her thirties or forties with non-small cell lung cancer.

V gene TRBV28 combines with J gene TRBJ2-3; D unresolved. The CDR3 has 14 residues. Germline V CDR1 and CDR2: MDHEN, SYDVKM. DNA for the CDR3: TGTGCTGCAACGGTGGCGTTGAAAACGGATACGCAGTATTTT. Its translation is CAATVALKTDTQYF.

This clonotype was recorded once. It is likely a read error, because the conserved phenylalanine at the end of the CDR3 is missing. The CDR3, as DNA: TGCGCCAGCAGCCTGCAGGCATACAATGAGCAGTTCATC. Translation: CASSLQAYNEQFI. This chain connects TRBV4-1 to TRBJ2-1; D is unresolved. This CDR3 spans 13 amino acids. In germline, CDR1 is MGHRA, CDR2 YSYEKL. V was pared by 4 bases and J by 4 bases, with 8 bases between.

Note on this clonotype: Possible read error: a much larger clone is one base away. CDR3 bases: TGTGCCAGCAACGCAGGGGAGCTGTTTTTT. This sequence encodes CASNAGELFF. The chain links TRBV7-9 to TRBJ2-2, with D uncertain. The CDR3 runs 10 residues. Germline CDR1 reads SEHNR; CDR2 reads FQNEAQ (reference sequence). Trimming removed 7 bases from V and 8 bases from J, with 5 bases in between. Filled out from reference TRBV7-9 and TRBJ2-2, the complete variable domain reads DTGVSQNPRHKITKRGQNVTFRCDPISEHNRLYWYRQTLGQGPEFLTYFQNEAQLEKSRLLSDRFSAERPKGSFSTLEIQRTEQGDSAMYLCASNAGELFFGEGSRLTVL.

In this sample, this clonotype turned up many times. The chain joins TRBV5-6 to TRBJ2-5; 8 nucleotides match TRBD1. V gave up 2 bases and J gave up 2 bases; unmatched junction bases: 2. The length of the CDR3 is 14 residues. CDR1 and CDR2 from the germline V gene are SGHDT and YYEEEE. Written as DNA, the CDR3 is TGTGCCAGCAGCTTCGGACAGGGTCAAGAGACCCAGTACTTC. It translates to CASSFGQGQETQYF.

Concerning this clonotype: A junction boundary mismatches the germline segment, possibly from a read error. The chain links TRBV4-1 to TRBJ1-6, with D uncertain. The CDR3 sequence is 16 residues long. Germline V gene sequence: CDR1 MGHRA, CDR2 YSYEKL. CDR3 DNA: TGCACCAGCGGAGGCTGCACTAACTCCTATAATTCACCTCTCCACTTT. Its protein is CTSGGCTNSYNSPLHF.

The chain employs TRBV6-5 and TRBJ2-3, with D possibly being TRBD1 or TRBD2 (5 bases each). Germline V gene data show CDR1 as MNHEY and CDR2 as SVGAGI. This CDR3 spans 17 amino acids. The germline V and J ends were trimmed by 9 bases and 0 bases, with 22 bases remaining between them. In DNA form, the CDR3 reads TGTGCCAGTGGTCGAAAAACCGGGACCCTTAGCACAGATACGCAGTATTTT. This sequence encodes CASGRKTGTLSTDTQYF.

This clonotype was recorded a few times. Germline is not matched at one junction end, which may reflect a read error. The chain employs TRBV11-2 and TRBJ2-1, with 10 nucleotides matching TRBD2. This CDR3 is built from 14 residues. The germline CDR1 and CDR2 sequences are SGHAT and FQNNGV. CDR3 in DNA: TGTGCCAGCAACTGGACTAGCGGAAACAACGAGCAATTCTTC. This codes for CASNWTSGNNEQFF.

The chain uses TRBV11-2 and TRBJ2-7; 8 bases match TRBD1. Trimming cost V 6 bases and J 3 bases; bases outside gene matches: 19. The CDR3 length is 18 residues. Germline values: CDR1 SGHAT, CDR2 FQNNGV. The CDR3 coding sequence is TGTGCCAGCAGTTTAAACTATCCCCAGTGGACAGGGATCTACGAGCAGTACTTC. Translated: CASSLNYPQWTGIYEQYF.

The chain employs TRBV6-5 and TRBJ2-2; 12 positions match TRBD2. Germline loops: CDR1 MNHEY, CDR2 SVGAGI. The CDR3 is 15 amino acids. V shed 7 bases and J 6 bases; nucleotides not matched to a gene: 6. The CDR3 spells CASNRGLAGPGELFF. The CDR3 region has the DNA TGTGCCAGCAACCGGGGACTAGCGGGTCCCGGGGAGCTGTTTTTT.

J is TRBJ1-1 and V is TRBV11-2; weak D call: TRBD1 (5 bases). This CDR3 comprises 13 residues. V shed 1 base and J shed 10 bases, with 13 bases lying between them. Germline CDR1 is SGHAT and CDR2 is FQNNGV. The CDR3 loop reads CASSLVGDLGAFF. The CDR3, as DNA: TGTGCCAGCAGCTTAGTTGGGGACTTGGGAGCTTTCTTT.

This clonotype was observed a single time. Being one base from a much bigger clone, this may be a read error. The chain recombines TRBV7-2 with TRBJ2-1, with 13 bases fitting TRBD2. Germline loops: CDR1 SGHTA, CDR2 FQGNSA. This CDR3 has 18 residues. The CDR3 DNA is TGTGCCAGCAGCTTAGAACTAGCGGGAGGGCCAGGGAACAATGGGCAGTTCTTC. This translates into CASSLELAGGPGNNGQFF.

About this clonotype itself: A much larger clone lies one base from this, so it may be a read error. A read error is likely, as this CDR3 ends without the conserved phenylalanine or tryptophan. The chain is built from TRBV10-2 and TRBJ2-7, with TRBD1 matching over 9 bases. This CDR3 has 13 amino acids. J was trimmed by 5 bases and V by 6 bases; bases with no gene match: 5. CDR1 is WSHSY and CDR2 is SAAADI in the germline V gene. DNA of the CDR3: TGCGCCAGCAGCTCGGACAGGGGAAACGAGCAGTACTTA. Protein: CASSSDRGNEQYL.

This clonotype was recorded many times. DNA for the CDR3: TGTGCCAGCAGGGGGATGGGGGGGTCCTACAATGAGCAGTTCTTC. Translated, it gives CASRGMGGSYNEQFF. J is TRBJ2-1 and V is TRBV14, with 7 bases matching TRBD2. The J segment lost 1 base and the V segment lost 6 bases, leaving 6 bases of the junction unmatched. This CDR3 is 15 amino acids long. Per the germline V gene, CDR1 is SGHDN and CDR2 is FVKESK. Based on the CDR3 plus reference TRBV14 and TRBJ2-1, the full variable domain is EAGVTQFPSHSVIEKGQTVTLRCDPISGHDNLYWYRRVMGKEIKFLLHFVKESKQDESGMPNNRFLAERTGGTYSTLKVQPAELEDSGVYFCASRGMGGSYNEQFFGPGTRLTVL.

This clonotype was observed a handful of times. A junction end diverges from the germline sequence, so it may reflect a read error. The chain employs TRBV12-3 or TRBV12-4 and TRBJ2-7, with 9 positions matching TRBD2. This CDR3 has 13 residues. CDR3 residues: CSSRVAGVPGQYF. DNA for the CDR3: TGTTCCAGCAGGGTAGCGGGGGTGCCAGGGCAGTACTTC.

This clonotype was counted ten times or more. The rearrangement uses TRBV24-1 and TRBJ2-5; TRBD1 matches 8 bases. The germline gives CDR1 KGHDR, CDR2 SFDVKD. The CDR3 contains 15 residues. With 2 bases clipped from V and 4 bases from J, the junction kept 5 bases outside the gene matches. As DNA, the CDR3 is TGTGCCACCAGTGATTCGGACAGGGTGGGAGAGACCCAGTACTTC. It encodes CATSDSDRVGETQYF.

In its sample, this clonotype was seen a few times. Because it lacks the conserved phenylalanine or tryptophan at the end, this CDR3 is likely a read error. The J gene is TRBJ2-7, the V gene TRBV28; 10 bases agree with TRBD2. The CDR3 spans 16 residues. Germline V CDR1 and CDR2: MDHEN, SYDVKM. The DNA for the CDR3 is TGTGCCGGCAGTTTGATGGCTAGCGGGAGTCTAGGCGAGCAGTACATC. It translates to CAGSLMASGSLGEQYI.

This clonotype was detected only a few times. The V and J genes are TRBV29-1 and TRBJ2-2; tentatively, D is TRBD1 (6 bases). Per germline, CDR1 SQVTM and CDR2 ANQGSEA. The CDR3 contains 12 residues. V was cut by 6 bases and J by 8 bases, with 13 bases left in between. CDR3 nucleotide sequence: TGCAGCGTCCACCAGGGGCTGGGGGAGCTGTTTTTT. It encodes CSVHQGLGELFF.

Of note for this clonotype: This may stem from a read error, because a much larger clone lies one nucleotide away. The chain links TRBV28 to TRBJ2-7; D unresolved. The CDR3 has 13 amino acids. V lost 7 bases and J lost 3, with 13 bases in between. Germline values: CDR1 MDHEN, CDR2 SYDVKM. The CDR3 sequence: CASTLSQSYEQYF. CDR3 nucleotides: TGTGCCAGCACTTTGAGTCAGAGCTACGAGCAGTACTTC.

Comment on this clonotype: This clone may be a read error of a much larger clone one base away. The V and J genes are TRBV6-6 and TRBJ1-6; 7 nucleotides match TRBD1. J lost 7 bases, V lost 6 bases, and 9 bases had no gene match. There are 15 residues in the CDR3. CDR1 is MNHNY and CDR2 is SVGAGI in the germline V gene (reference sequence). The CDR3 coding sequence is TGTGCCAGCAGATTCCAGGGGGATGTGAATTCACCCCTCCACTTT. Translating it yields CASRFQGDVNSPLHF.

This clonotype was observed a few times. A much larger clone lies one base from this, so it may be a read error. This chain joins TRBV20-1 and TRBJ1-5, with TRBD1 identical over 7 bases. The germline gives CDR1 DFQATT, CDR2 SNEGSKA (reference sequence). This CDR3 comprises 13 residues. The CDR3, as DNA: TGCAGTGTCCTCGGACAGGATAATCAGCCCCTGCATTTT. This codes for CSVLGQDNQPLHF.

This clonotype was seen at least ten times. The chain combines TRBV6-1 with TRBJ1-5, with a possible D match to TRBD1 (6 bases). The V gene lost 2 bases and the J gene lost 5 bases, with 16 bases spanning the gap. The CDR3 extends over 16 amino acids. The germline CDR1 and CDR2 sequences are MNHNS and SASEGT. CDR3 in DNA: TGTGCCAGCAGTGAATCTGTAGGGGGGAGTGATCAGCCCCAGCATTTT. Its protein product is CASSESVGGSDQPQHF.

Remarks on this clonotype: A read error may be the cause here, since a much bigger clone is one base away. The chain employs TRBV5-1 and TRBJ1-6; D unresolved. The CDR3 totals 17 residues. The germline CDR1 and CDR2 sequences are SGHRS and YFSETQ. Written as DNA, the CDR3 is TGCGCCAGCAGCCCCTTTTCTGGAAGCTCCTATAATTCATCCCTCCACTTT. Residues: CASSPFSGSSYNSSLHF.